The 18 T cell receptor beta chains presented below share a single source sample, sequenced in a study of early T cells in non-severe SARS-CoV-2 infection. TCRdb re-called the 5' RACE reads with MiXCR, one entry per CDR3 protein. The data contain over 85,000 distinct CDR3 sequences, approximately 12% of them singletons. This sample comprised whole blood, obtained at baseline. These receptors were obtained from an adult who was a healthcare worker with PCR-confirmed SARS-CoV-2 infection or an uninfected control (not recorded which).

This clonotype was seen only a few times. The chain joins TRBV5-1 to TRBJ2-1, with TRBD1 matching over 7 bases. Germline values: CDR1 SGHRS, CDR2 YFSETQ. V was pared by 1 base and J by 6 bases, with 13 bases of the junction left unmatched. The CDR3 spans 17 residues. The CDR3 loop is CASSLLPQGTLLNEQFF. The CDR3 nucleotides are TGCGCCAGCAGCTTGTTACCACAGGGGACCCTTCTCAATGAGCAGTTCTTC.

The chain carries TRBV10-1 and TRBJ1-1; possibly TRBD1 for D (5 bases). This CDR3 is built from 14 residues. CDR1 WNHNN and CDR2 SYGVQD come from the germline V gene (reference sequence). The V end lost 5 bases, the J end lost 1 base, and 11 bases lay between the germline ends. CDR3 sequence: CASSLGRGNTEAFF. DNA of the CDR3: TGCGCCAGCAGTTTGGGGCGTGGGAACACTGAAGCTTTCTTT.

The table lists this clonotype with many counts. The rearrangement links TRBV7-9 to TRBJ2-1; 11 bases agree with TRBD2. CDR3 length: 17 amino acids. V trimming: 4 bases; J trimming: 8 bases; junction bases outside the gene matches: 13. Germline-derived CDR1 and CDR2 are SEHNR and FQNEAQ (reference sequence). CDR3 residues: CASSSPPLAGGGDEQFF. DNA of the CDR3: TGTGCCAGCAGCTCCCCGCCTCTAGCGGGAGGAGGAGATGAGCAGTTCTTC.

The J gene is TRBJ1-3, the V gene TRBV20-1; no clear D gene. In germline, CDR1 is DFQATT, CDR2 SNEGSKA (reference sequence). Trimming left V 1 base short and J 2 bases short, with 9 bases between. This CDR3 contains 14 residues. CDR3 coding DNA: TGCAGTGCTAGAGTCCCGGGGACTGGAAACACCATATATTTT. It yields the protein CSARVPGTGNTIYF.

Ten or more counts support this clonotype. The chain combines TRBV6-6 with TRBJ2-3; tentatively, D is TRBD2 (7 bases). Germline values: CDR1 MNHNY, CDR2 SVGAGI (reference sequence). The CDR3 is 14 amino acids. V lost 8 bases and J 1 base, leaving 13 bases between the germline ends. CDR3 sequence (DNA): TGTGCCAGCCAGGTCGGGGGGCGCACAGATACGCAGTATTTT. Amino acid sequence: CASQVGGRTDTQYF.

This clonotype has a handful of counts. The J gene is TRBJ2-7, the V gene TRBV20-1; D not resolved. The V end lost 3 bases, the J end lost 2 bases, and 14 bases lay between the germline ends. The CDR3 spans 14 residues. In germline, CDR1 is DFQATT, CDR2 SNEGSKA (reference sequence). CDR3 in DNA: TGCAGTGCTAGGATCCAGCCTTTAGCCTACGAGCAGTACTTC. Translation gives CSARIQPLAYEQYF.

The sample holds many counts of this clonotype. This chain joins TRBV12-3 or TRBV12-4 and TRBJ2-3, with 7 bases aligning to TRBD2. The junction had 4 bases not matched to a gene; V was cut back by 5 bases and J by 8 bases. This CDR3 has 12 residues. The CDR3 reads CASSPTSTTQYF. CDR3 coding DNA: TGTGCCAGCAGTCCGACTAGCACTACGCAGTATTTT.

This clonotype was counted ten times or more. The rearrangement links TRBV5-4 to TRBJ2-2, with D possibly TRBD1 on 6 matching bases. V was trimmed by 5 bases and J by 6 bases, leaving 14 bases between them. CDR1 is SGHNT, CDR2 YYREEE, per germline (reference sequence). The CDR3 has 14 residues. CDR3 DNA: TGTGCCAGCAGGACAGGATATTCTGCCGGGGAGCTGTTTTTT. Translation gives CASRTGYSAGELFF.

The CDR3 loop reads CSAWTGPYEQYF. CDR3 coding DNA: TGCAGCGCTTGGACAGGACCCTACGAGCAGTACTTC. V and J are TRBV29-1 and TRBJ2-7; 7 bases agree with TRBD1. With 7 bases clipped from V and 2 bases from J, the junction kept 5 bases outside the gene matches. The CDR3 totals 12 residues. The germline V gene encodes CDR1 SQVTM and CDR2 ANQGSEA.

In this sample, this clonotype turned up a few times. This chain's CDR3 is CASSGAAANEKLFF. Here the CDR3 DNA reads TGTGCCAGCAGTGGGGCAGCCGCTAATGAAAAACTGTTTTTT. The V call is TRBV2, the J call TRBJ1-4; D is uncertain. The CDR3 covers 14 residues. V was shortened by 4 bases and J by 3 bases, with 9 bases between the two germline ends. Germline lookup yields CDR1 SNHLY and CDR2 FYNNEI.

The rearrangement joins TRBV20-1 to TRBJ2-5; either TRBD1 or TRBD2 may supply D (5 bases each). Trimming stripped 7 bases from V and 5 bases from J, with 14 bases between. There are 12 residues in the CDR3. CDR1 is DFQATT and CDR2 is SNEGSKA in the germline V gene (reference sequence). The CDR3 DNA sequence: TGCAGTGTTTGGGGGAGATTGGAGACCCAGTACTTC. As protein: CSVWGRLETQYF.

V gene TRBV11-2 combines with J gene TRBJ2-7; D is unresolved. CDR1 and CDR2 (germline): SGHAT, FQNNGV. V lost 5 bases and J 2 bases, leaving 19 bases between the germline ends. This CDR3 is built from 16 residues. The CDR3 reads CASSTRVSGRTYEQYF. The CDR3 DNA follows: TGTGCCAGCAGCACTCGCGTCTCTGGGCGGACCTACGAGCAGTACTTC.

In DNA form, the CDR3 reads TGTGCCAGCAGCTTCGGGACAGGACCCCTCCACTTT. It codes for CASSFGTGPLHF. The chain joins TRBV7-9 to TRBJ1-6; 8 bases fit TRBD1. This CDR3 comprises 12 residues. Germline CDR1 SEHNR, CDR2 FQNEAQ (reference sequence). V was pared by 3 bases and J by 12 bases, with 1 base of the junction left unmatched.

The sample holds a few counts of this clonotype. The chain has TRBV18 and TRBJ2-2; 9 nucleotides match TRBD1. This CDR3 is 17 amino acids long. Trimming removed 3 bases from V and 4 bases from J; junction bases left unmatched: 9. CDR1 KGHSH and CDR2 LQKENI come from the germline V gene. CDR3 region: CASSPKQGARITGELFF. The CDR3 coding sequence is TGTGCCAGCTCACCGAAACAGGGGGCGCGGATCACCGGGGAGCTGTTTTTT.

This clonotype was seen more than once but under ten times. The chain couples TRBV29-1 to TRBJ2-3; 9 positions agree with TRBD2. The germline CDR1 and CDR2 sequences are SQVTM and ANQGSEA. This CDR3 contains 15 residues. J was trimmed by 4 bases and V by 4 bases; bases with no gene match: 9. The CDR3 sequence is CSVVGRLADADTQYF. In nucleotides, the CDR3 is TGCAGCGTTGTAGGAAGACTAGCGGACGCAGATACGCAGTATTTT.

This clonotype occurred a few times. The genes are TRBV7-8 and TRBJ2-1; 9 bases map to TRBD2. The CDR3 loop spans 19 amino acids. V gave up 0 bases and J gave up 4 bases; unmatched junction bases: 13. The germline CDR1 and CDR2 sequences are SGHVS and FQNEAQ. The CDR3 DNA follows: TGTGCCAGCAGCTTAGCGTTAGCGGGGGAGCACTTCATTTACAATGAGCAGTTCTTC. It codes for CASSLALAGEHFIYNEQFF. The whole variable domain, filled in from reference TRBV7-8 and TRBJ2-1, reads GAGVSQSPRYKVAKRGQDVALRCDPISGHVSLFWYQQALGQGPEFLTYFQNEAQLDKSGLPSDRFFAERPEGSVSTLKIQRTQQEDSAVYLCASSLALAGEHFIYNEQFFGPGTRLTVL.

The chain couples TRBV20-1 to TRBJ1-1; the D gene is possibly TRBD1 (6 bases). The CDR3 has 14 amino acids. Germline CDR1 and CDR2: DFQATT and SNEGSKA (reference sequence). V was cut by 4 bases and J by 7 bases, with 19 bases left in between. CDR3: CSATQLGHDREAFF. CDR3 nucleotide sequence: TGCAGTGCTACACAACTGGGACACGATCGTGAAGCTTTCTTT.

There are many counts of this clonotype. The chain employs TRBV3-1 and TRBJ1-6; a weak D match, TRBD1 (5 bases). The V end lost 3 bases, the J end lost 6 bases, and 12 bases lay between the germline ends. The length of the CDR3 is 15 residues. Germline CDR1 and CDR2: LGHDT and YNNKEL (reference sequence). CDR3 amino acids: CASSQVEGSNSPLHF. The CDR3, as DNA: TGTGCCAGCAGCCAGGTAGAGGGGTCTAATTCACCCCTCCACTTT. The full variable domain, its missing parts supplied by reference TRBV3-1 and TRBJ1-6, is DTAVSQTPKYLVTQMGNDKSIKCEQNLGHDTMYWYKQDSKKFLKIMFSYNNKELIINETVPNRFSPKSPDKAHLNLHINSLELGDSAVYFCASSQVEGSNSPLHFGNGTRLTVT.